The 28 T cell receptor beta chains below all came from one sample that was sequenced in a study of T-cell memory formation after mild COVID-19. Via MiXCR, TCRdb re-called the 5' RACE reads, giving one row per CDR3 protein. The repertoire holds around 300,000 distinct CDR3 sequences, with roughly 13% as singletons. Sequencing used PBMCs or a T cell subset sorted from them (not recorded which). The receptors shown here come from a man aged 18-30 years who had mild COVID-19 (a few samples of this study predate the infection). Cell type and time point are not known.

The rearrangement links TRBV5-1 to TRBJ1-4; D gene uncertain. The CDR3 is 15 amino acids. With 0 bases removed from V and 0 bases from J, the gap between germline ends came to 6 bases. Per germline, CDR1 SGHRS and CDR2 YFSETQ. The CDR3, as DNA: TGCGCCAGCAGCTTGGGGGCTGCAACTAATGAAAAACTGTTTTTT. This translates into CASSLGAATNEKLFF.

This clonotype was picked up many times. V usage is TRBV5-1 and J usage is TRBJ2-2; TRBD1 agrees at 8 bases. V shed 1 base and J 1 base; nucleotides not matched to a gene: 6. The CDR3 covers 17 residues. Germline V gives CDR1 SGHRS, CDR2 YFSETQ. The CDR3 loop is CASSLLGQELNTGELFF. The CDR3 DNA sequence: TGCGCCAGCAGCTTGCTGGGACAGGAGCTGAACACCGGGGAGCTGTTTTTT.

This clonotype has just a few counts. The chain joins TRBV5-4 to TRBJ2-7, with TRBD1 matching 7 bases. The CDR3 spans 14 residues. V lost 3 bases to trimming and J lost 6 bases; unmatched junction nucleotides: 9. Germline V gene sequence: CDR1 SGHNT, CDR2 YYREEE (reference sequence). Here the CDR3 reads CASSSRQGTGEQYF. DNA for the CDR3: TGTGCCAGCAGCTCGAGACAGGGAACGGGCGAGCAGTACTTC. Looking up the rest from reference TRBV5-4 and TRBJ2-7 gives the full variable domain: ETGVTQSPTHLIKTRGQQVTLRCSSQSGHNTVSWYQQALGQGPQFIFQYYREEENGRGNFPPRFSGLQFPNYSSELNVNALELDDSALYLCASSSRQGTGEQYFGPGTRLTVT.

The V gene is TRBV28, the J gene TRBJ2-7; TRBD1 might be the D (6 bases). The CDR3 has 17 residues. V was trimmed by 5 bases and J by 5 bases, leaving 25 bases between them. Looked up from germline, CDR1 is MDHEN and CDR2 is SYDVKM. CDR3 nucleotide sequence: TGTGCCAGCAGTACGTCATTCTTGTCTGGGGGCGCCGACGAGCAGTACGTC. It yields the protein CASSTSFLSGGADEQYV.

This chain connects TRBV29-1 to TRBJ2-7, with D tentatively TRBD2 (6 bases). Germline assignment: CDR1 SQVTM and CDR2 ANQGSEA. This CDR3 comprises 14 residues. Trimming left V 7 bases short and J 3 bases short, with 19 bases between. CDR3 sequence: CSAEDAGLGYEQYF. The CDR3 DNA follows: TGCAGCGCAGAAGATGCGGGGTTAGGCTACGAGCAGTACTTC.

The V and J genes are TRBV9 and TRBJ2-5; D ambiguous. The CDR3 contains 15 residues. V was shortened by 3 bases and J by 3 bases, with 15 bases between the two germline ends. Germline-derived CDR1 and CDR2 are SGDLS and YYNGEE. The CDR3: CASSARMDGKETQYF. The CDR3, as DNA: TGTGCCAGCAGCGCGCGAATGGACGGAAAAGAGACCCAGTACTTC.

The V gene is TRBV7-2, the J gene TRBJ1-2; a possible D gene is TRBD1 (5 bases). CDR1 is SGHTA, CDR2 FQGNSA, per germline. This CDR3 has 13 residues. V shed 1 base and J shed 5 bases, with 8 bases lying between them. The CDR3 loop reads CASSLGSGYGYTF. The CDR3 DNA sequence: TGTGCCAGCAGCTTAGGGTCAGGGTATGGCTACACCTTC.

V and J are TRBV7-3 and TRBJ2-3; D is ambiguous. V was pared by 0 bases and J by 6 bases, with 10 bases between. The V gene's germline CDR1 is SGHTA and CDR2 FQGTGA. This CDR3 contains 14 residues. The CDR3 sequence is CASSLTSPGDTQYF. CDR3 sequence (DNA): TGTGCCAGCAGCTTAACCTCCCCCGGGGATACGCAGTATTTT. Together with reference TRBV7-3 and TRBJ2-3, the CDR3 gives the full variable domain: GAGVSQTPSNKVTEKGKYVELRCDPISGHTALYWYRQSLGQGPEFLIYFQGTGAADDSGLPNDRFFAVRPEGSVSTLKIQRTERGDSAVYLCASSLTSPGDTQYFGPGTRLTVL.

The V call is TRBV5-1, the J call TRBJ1-4, with 7 bases fitting TRBD1. The germline gives CDR1 SGHRS, CDR2 YFSETQ. The trim removed 3 bases at V and 5 bases at J, leaving 13 bases unmatched. This CDR3 is built from 17 residues. This chain's CDR3 is CASSSGASDRVNEKLFF. The DNA of the CDR3 is TGCGCCAGCAGCTCCGGGGCCTCCGACAGGGTGAATGAAAAACTGTTTTTT. The full variable domain, completed using reference TRBV5-1 and TRBJ1-4, is KAGVTQTPRYLIKTRGQQVTLSCSPISGHRSVSWYQQTPGQGLQFLFEYFSETQRNKGNFPGRFSGRQFSNSRSEMNVSTLELGDSALYLCASSSGASDRVNEKLFFGSGTQLSVL.

J is TRBJ2-2 and V is TRBV7-9; D remains ambiguous. Trimming left V 5 bases short and J 0 bases short, with 13 bases between. Germline V gene sequence: CDR1 SEHNR, CDR2 FQNEAQ (reference sequence). The CDR3 runs 16 residues. This CDR3 reads CASSATVSSNTGELFF. CDR3 in DNA: TGTGCCAGCAGCGCCACAGTTAGTTCGAACACCGGGGAGCTGTTTTTT.

V gene TRBV4-2 combines with J gene TRBJ2-6; the match to TRBD1 covers 8 bases. Germline-derived CDR1 and CDR2 are LGHNA and YNFKEQ. CDR3 size: 18 residues. After removal of 3 bases from V and 0 bases from J, the junction contained 7 bases not matched to a gene. The CDR3 DNA reads TGTGCCAGCAGCCAGACCGGGACAGGCGCCTCTGGGGCCAACGTCCTGACTTTC. Its protein product is CASSQTGTGASGANVLTF.

This clonotype was seen a handful of times. CDR3 DNA: TGTGCCAGCAGCCCCCACCACCACAGCGGTGGCACAGATACGCAGTATTTT. This translates into CASSPHHHSGGTDTQYF. The J gene is TRBJ2-3, the V gene TRBV9, with D perhaps matching TRBD2 (5 bases). The CDR3 is 17 amino acids. With 4 bases removed from V and 1 base from J, the gap between germline ends came to 19 bases. Germline CDR1 reads SGDLS; CDR2 reads YYNGEE.

The CDR3 loop reads CASSDTSAGGGEQFF. For the CDR3, the DNA is TGTGCCAGCAGTGACACCTCAGCGGGGGGAGGTGAGCAGTTCTTC. This chain uses TRBV2 with TRBJ2-1; 9 bases line up with TRBD2. Germline V gene lookup returns CDR1 SNHLY and CDR2 FYNNEI. The V gene end was trimmed by 3 bases and the J gene end by 9 bases; junction bases not matched to a gene: 9. The CDR3 consists of 15 residues.

This clonotype was recorded a few times. In DNA, the CDR3 is TGTGCCAGCAGGCCACCAGGGGATGAGCAGTTCTTC. Its protein product is CASRPPGDEQFF. The rearrangement joins TRBV12-3 or TRBV12-4 to TRBJ2-1; D perhaps matches TRBD1 (6 bases). V was trimmed by 6 bases and J by 8 bases, leaving 11 bases between them. This CDR3 spans 12 amino acids.

This clonotype was recorded a few times. The rearrangement links TRBV6-2 or TRBV6-3 to TRBJ2-7, with D tentatively TRBD1 (6 bases). Germline lookup yields CDR1 MNHEY and CDR2 SVGEGT. V was pared by 1 base and J by 0 bases, with 25 bases between. The CDR3 is 20 residues long. CDR3 nucleotides: TGTGCCAGCAGTTACTTAGGGGGTCCGATACTTCCGACCCCCTCCTACGAGCAGTACGTC. It translates to CASSYLGGPILPTPSYEQYV.

This clonotype appeared a few times. This chain joins TRBV25-1 and TRBJ1-2; 7 bases map to TRBD1. Germline values: CDR1 MGHDK, CDR2 SYGVNS. The CDR3 is 13 residues long. V shed 6 bases, J shed 7 bases, and the junction held 8 bases outside the gene matches. The CDR3 region is CASRKGAMGGYTF. In DNA, the CDR3 is TGTGCCAGCAGGAAGGGGGCGATGGGTGGCTACACCTTC.

This clonotype was detected only a few times. The chain combines TRBV12-3 or TRBV12-4 with TRBJ1-1, with D possibly TRBD1 on 6 matching bases. The CDR3 consists of 13 residues. V was clipped by 6 bases and J by 5 bases, with 13 bases between them. The CDR3 is CASSPTGVTEAFF. The DNA of the CDR3 is TGTGCCAGCAGCCCGACAGGAGTTACTGAAGCTTTCTTT.

This clonotype was recorded at least ten times. V usage is TRBV12-3 or TRBV12-4 and J usage is TRBJ2-7; perhaps TRBD1 as D (5 bases). This CDR3 spans 12 amino acids. The ends were cut back, 6 bases at V and 3 bases at J, with 9 bases in the middle. As DNA, the CDR3 is TGTGCCAGCAGGGACACCTACTACGAGCAGTACTTC. It is translated as CASRDTYYEQYF.

This clonotype was recorded a few times. The chain recombines TRBV7-2 with TRBJ2-1; D gene unclear. The CDR3 spans 12 residues. The germline CDR1 and CDR2 sequences are SGHTA and FQGNSA. V lost 5 bases to trimming and J lost 4 bases, with 6 bases between them. CDR3 nucleotide sequence: TGTGCCAGCAGCGATAATTACAATGAGCAGTTCTTC. Protein: CASSDNYNEQFF.

This clonotype was seen many times. The rearrangement links TRBV19 to TRBJ2-1, with 11 bases aligning to TRBD2. Germline trimming cut 5 bases from V and 6 bases from J; bases unmatched to any gene: 6. From germline, CDR1 is LNHDA and CDR2 SQIVND (reference sequence). The CDR3 loop spans 15 amino acids. The CDR3 sequence: CASSPTSGDFNEQFF. CDR3 bases: TGTGCCAGTAGTCCGACTAGCGGGGACTTCAATGAGCAGTTCTTC.

The V gene is TRBV20-1, the J gene TRBJ2-7, with 7 positions matching TRBD1. The CDR3 sequence is 13 residues long. Per germline, CDR1 DFQATT and CDR2 SNEGSKA (reference sequence). Unmatched junction bases numbered 5, after V lost 6 bases and J lost 0 bases. This chain's CDR3 is CSAPGTASYEQYF. As DNA, the CDR3 is TGCAGTGCCCCGGGGACAGCCTCCTACGAGCAGTACTTC.

This clonotype was seen more than once but under ten times. J is TRBJ2-1 and V is TRBV7-2; 8 bases agree with TRBD2. The CDR3 length is 14 residues. Germline lookup yields CDR1 SGHTA and CDR2 FQGNSA. The ends lost 4 bases at V and 5 bases at J; junction bases unmatched: 4. CDR3 nucleotides: TGTGCCAGCAGCTACTCGGGGGGGAACAATGAGCAGTTCTTC. This codes for CASSYSGGNNEQFF.

This clonotype was counted only a few times. V and J are TRBV10-3 and TRBJ2-7; D might be TRBD1 (6 bases). CDR1 is ENHRY and CDR2 is SYGVKD in the germline V gene. The CDR3 runs to 14 residues. Trimming took off 6 bases at V and 3 bases at J, with 15 bases between the two ends. Written as DNA, the CDR3 is TGTGCCATCAGGACAGGAGATACACACTACGAGCAGTACTTC. Translation gives CAIRTGDTHYEQYF.

This clonotype was recorded a few times. Here the CDR3 reads CASSWGQGTSRGYTF. CDR3 in DNA: TGTGCCAGCAGTTGGGGACAGGGTACATCTAGGGGCTACACCTTC. V gene TRBV28 combines with J gene TRBJ1-2; TRBD1 matches at 9 bases. Germline lookup yields CDR1 MDHEN and CDR2 SYDVKM. Germline trimming cut 4 bases from V and 8 bases from J; bases unmatched to any gene: 11. This CDR3 has 15 residues.

This clonotype was observed many times. J is TRBJ2-5 and V is TRBV4-1; D uncertain. The V and J ends lost 3 bases and 4 bases respectively, with 6 bases between them. The CDR3 totals 12 residues. Germline-derived CDR1 and CDR2 are MGHRA and YSYEKL. As DNA, the CDR3 is TGCGCCAGCAGCCAGAGAGGAGAGACCCAGTACTTC. This encodes CASSQRGETQYF.

The V and J genes are TRBV7-9 and TRBJ1-2; D is possibly TRBD1 (5 bases). The germline gives CDR1 SEHNR, CDR2 FQNEAQ (reference sequence). With 3 bases removed from V and 8 bases from J, the gap between germline ends came to 10 bases. The CDR3 is made up of 12 amino acids. CDR3 bases: TGTGCCAGCAGCTTCCTTAGGGGCGGCTACACCTTC. Its translation: CASSFLRGGYTF.

The V gene is TRBV23-1, the J gene TRBJ2-3; D may be TRBD2 (7 bases). TRBV23-1 is classed as an ORF, of uncertain function. The CDR3 runs 13 residues. The CDR3 DNA follows: TGCGATTTAGGGGGGGAAGGGACAGATACGCAGTATTTT. Protein sequence: CDLGGEGTDTQYF.

This chain joins TRBV4-3 and TRBJ2-7; no clear D gene. The CDR3 runs 14 residues. The ends were cut back, 1 base at V and 0 bases at J, with 7 bases in the middle. Germline assignment: CDR1 LGHNA and CDR2 YSLEER. The CDR3 spells CASSQASSSYEQYF. In nucleotides, the CDR3 is TGCGCCAGCAGCCAAGCATCGAGCTCCTACGAGCAGTACTTC.